This TCR beta chain was captured in a study of blood T cell repertoires in COVID-19. At the level of the study: The study drew acute and convalescent COVID-19 samples from the United States, Italy and Spain. Sources were T cells, B-cell-depleted T cells, or PBMCs; the material itself was cDNA or gDNA.

The CDR3 has 15 residues. With 2 bases clipped from V and 6 bases from J, the junction kept 7 bases outside the gene matches. Enrolled through a virtual design, the participants were between roughly 18 and 95 years of age and came from about two dozen US areas. The method was immunoSEQ multiplex PCR; TCRdb's version includes in-frame clones alone and lacks a portion of them. Seen here are about 370,000 clones, around 87% observed once, and the top ten hold 0.9% to 1.1%. This clonotype was sampled from a man younger than 30 who had recovered from COVID-19. Sequencing input: PBMCs or T cells enriched from blood (not recorded which). The V gene is TRBV23-1, the J gene TRBJ2-1; 7 bases align to TRBD2. TRBV23-1 is an open reading frame, and its role is uncertain. CDR3 sequence: CASSQPTSRGNEQFF. For the CDR3, the DNA is TGCGCCAGCAGTCAACCGACTAGCCGGGGCAATGAGCAGTTCTTC.